The entry that follows covers one TCR beta chain sequence. With V trimmed by 2 bases and J by 0 bases, 6 bases remained unmatched. The CDR3 length is 18 residues. Germline lookup yields CDR1 KGHSH and CDR2 LQKENI. The repertoire was sequenced with immunoSEQ multiplex PCR; TCRdb's copy has only in-frame clones and lacks some. The sample has about 88,000 clones; around nine tenths are singletons. This record comes from a study of radiation and T cells in renal cell carcinoma. Looking at the study overall: Nephrectomy followed 15 Gy stereotactic body radiation by 4 weeks.

Stated time point: baseline pretreatment blood. Treatment reported: 15 Gy SBRT to primary tumor, nephrectomy 4 weeks later. After SBRT, blood was collected at 2 and 4 weeks, plus baseline. This TCR was recovered from a man aged 45-65 years with renal cell carcinoma. The gene calls are TRBV18 and TRBJ2-6; 8 nucleotides match TRBD2. The input for sequencing was blood, taken from a patient whose treatment included radiotherapy and nephrectomy. The CDR3 DNA is TGTGCCAGCTCACCATTCGGGACTAGGGCCTCTGGGGCCAACGTCCTGACTTTC. Protein product: CASSPFGTRASGANVLTF.